The 15 T cell receptor beta chains presented below share a single source sample, sequenced in a study of radiotherapy plus CTLA-4 blockade in lung cancer. Profiling relied on immunoSEQ multiplex PCR, and the TCRdb table lists in-frame clones only, not all of them. The table lists around 90,000 clones, about 83% of them singletons. The sequenced sample was peripheral blood, obtained from a patient treated with radiotherapy plus ipilimumab. These receptor sequences come from a human donor with non-small cell lung cancer that progressed on radiotherapy plus ipilimumab.

The chain links TRBV25-1 to TRBJ2-1; D remains unclear. The CDR3 sequence is 11 residues long. Germline V gene sequence: CDR1 MGHDK, CDR2 SYGVNS. Trimming shortened V by 1 base and J by 8 bases, and 3 bases separated the two germline ends. The chain's CDR3 is CASSEFYEQFF. Here the CDR3 DNA reads TGTGCCAGCAGTGAATTTTATGAGCAGTTCTTC.

The chain joins TRBV9 to TRBJ2-5; 9 nucleotides line up with TRBD1. The CDR3 spans 17 residues. CDR1 is SGDLS, CDR2 YYNGEE, per germline. The V segment lost 3 bases and the J segment 3 bases; nucleotides outside the gene matches: 12. In nucleotides, the CDR3 is TGTGCCAGCAGCGCCCGAGCGGGACAGGGTAGGGAAGAGACCCAGTACTTC. Its protein product is CASSARAGQGREETQYF.

This clone showed up just once. The J gene is TRBJ2-2, the V gene TRBV9, with a tentative D call TRBD2 (6 bases). This CDR3 has 15 residues. V lost 0 bases to trimming and J lost 5 bases, with 11 bases between them. Germline CDR1 is SGDLS and CDR2 is YYNGEE. CDR3 residues: CASSVDPRGTGELFF. CDR3 nucleotides: TGTGCCAGCAGCGTAGATCCCCGGGGGACCGGGGAGCTGTTTTTT.

The gene calls are TRBV4-2 and TRBJ2-7; TRBD1 matches 7 bases. The germline V gene encodes CDR1 LGHNA and CDR2 YNFKEQ. This CDR3 spans 12 amino acids. V lost 10 bases and J lost 3; bases outside the gene matches: 6. The CDR3 reads CATGRTGYEQYF. The DNA of the CDR3 is TGTGCCACCGGCAGGACAGGCTACGAGCAGTACTTC.

The chain links TRBV27 to TRBJ2-7, with 11 nucleotides matching TRBD1. CDR3 length: 16 residues. Germline V gene lookup returns CDR1 MNHEY and CDR2 SMNVEV (reference sequence). The V and J ends lost 5 bases and 2 bases, in that order; junction bases with no gene match: 8. This chain's CDR3 is CASSPLPGQGAYEQYF. The CDR3 DNA reads TGTGCCAGCAGTCCCTTACCGGGACAGGGGGCCTACGAGCAGTACTTC.

This clone appeared a single time. The chain carries TRBV21-1 and TRBJ2-7; the table gives TRBD2 as D, unverified against the DNA. TRBV21-1 is assigned pseudogene status. The CDR3 extends over 13 amino acids. As DNA, the CDR3 is TGTGCCAGCAGCAAAGCCGCGGCCTACGAGCAGTACTTC. Its protein product is CASSKAAAYEQYF.

This chain uses TRBV9 with TRBJ2-1; TRBD2 matches 9 bases. Germline lookup yields CDR1 SGDLS and CDR2 YYNGEE. Unmatched junction bases numbered 17, after V lost 4 bases and J lost 3 bases. The CDR3 has 19 amino acids. In DNA form, the CDR3 reads TGTGCCAGCAGCCCCCGCACCCTAGCGGGGATATATGACTACAATGAGCAGTTCTTC. Its protein product is CASSPRTLAGIYDYNEQFF.

J is TRBJ1-1 and V is TRBV5-1; D is ambiguous. CDR3 size: 13 residues. Germline V gives CDR1 SGHRS, CDR2 YFSETQ. V lost 3 bases, J lost 1 base, and 7 bases lay in between. This CDR3 reads CASSSTGNTEAFF. The CDR3 bases are TGCGCCAGCAGCTCAACGGGGAACACTGAAGCTTTCTTT. The full variable domain, in which reference TRBV5-1 and TRBJ1-1 provide the parts outside the CDR3, is KAGVTQTPRYLIKTRGQQVTLSCSPISGHRSVSWYQQTPGQGLQFLFEYFSETQRNKGNFPGRFSGRQFSNSRSEMNVSTLELGDSALYLCASSSTGNTEAFFGQGTRLTVV.

The chain joins TRBV10-3 to TRBJ2-3; D remains unclear. The germline CDR1 and CDR2 sequences are ENHRY and SYGVKD. The CDR3 contains 12 residues. V was shortened by 0 bases and J by 2 bases, with 0 bases between the two germline ends. CDR3 region: CAISESTDTQYF. CDR3 nucleotides: TGTGCCATCAGTGAGTCCACAGATACGCAGTATTTT.

The chain recombines TRBV4-2 with TRBJ2-1; 10 positions match TRBD2. The V and J ends lost 1 base and 7 bases, in that order; junction bases with no gene match: 10. This CDR3 contains 17 residues. Germline-derived CDR1 and CDR2 are LGHNA and YNFKEQ. This chain's CDR3 is CASSQVGSGRAENEQFF. The CDR3 DNA reads TGTGCCAGCAGCCAAGTGGGGAGCGGGAGGGCCGAGAATGAGCAGTTCTTC.

The chain employs TRBV5-1 and TRBJ2-3; D is perhaps TRBD2 (6 bases). Germline V gene lookup returns CDR1 SGHRS and CDR2 YFSETQ. The ends were cut back, 0 bases at V and 2 bases at J, with 22 bases in the middle. The CDR3 extends over 19 amino acids. The CDR3 protein is CASSLARGTDTKNTDTQYF. CDR3 bases: TGCGCCAGCAGCTTGGCCCGCGGGACGGACACGAAAAACACAGATACGCAGTATTTT.

The rearrangement uses TRBV18 and TRBJ2-5; D tentatively reads TRBD1 or TRBD2 (5 bases each). The CDR3 length is 14 residues. The germline V gene has CDR1 KGHSH and CDR2 LQKENI. V was pared by 1 base and J by 2 bases, with 8 bases between. The CDR3 loop reads CASSPRRTQETQYF. CDR3 coding DNA: TGTGCCAGCTCACCACGGAGGACACAAGAGACCCAGTACTTC. Full variable domain (outside the CDR3, taken from reference TRBV18 and TRBJ2-5): NAGVMQNPRHLVRRRGQEARLRCSPMKGHSHVYWYRQLPEEGLKFMVYLQKENIIDESGMPKERFSAEFPKEGPSILRIQQVVRGDSAAYFCASSPRRTQETQYFGPGTRLLVL.

The chain uses TRBV19 and TRBJ1-5, with D possibly TRBD1 on 6 matching bases. CDR3 length: 15 amino acids. From germline, CDR1 is LNHDA and CDR2 SQIVND (reference sequence). V was cut by 1 base and J by 6 bases, with 13 bases left in between. CDR3 protein: CASSIAGGIGQPQHF. CDR3 nucleotide sequence: TGTGCCAGTAGTATAGCCGGGGGCATCGGTCAGCCCCAGCATTTT.

This chain links TRBV11-2 with TRBJ2-7; tentatively, D is TRBD1 (5 bases). This CDR3 spans 13 amino acids. CDR1 is SGHAT and CDR2 is FQNNGV in the germline V gene. The germline V and J ends were trimmed by 2 bases and 9 bases, with 14 bases remaining between them. CDR3 loop: CASSLKGAVGQYF. CDR3 DNA sequence: TGTGCCAGCAGCTTAAAAGGGGCGGTCGGGCAGTACTTC.

In this sample, this clone turned up once. This rearrangement joins TRBV25-1 to TRBJ1-2; no definite D call. The germline V gene encodes CDR1 MGHDK and CDR2 SYGVNS. With 1 base removed from V and 4 bases from J, the gap between germline ends came to 7 bases. This CDR3 contains 13 residues. This chain's CDR3 is CASSESGVYGYTF. CDR3 nucleotide sequence: TGTGCCAGCAGTGAATCCGGAGTCTATGGCTACACCTTC.